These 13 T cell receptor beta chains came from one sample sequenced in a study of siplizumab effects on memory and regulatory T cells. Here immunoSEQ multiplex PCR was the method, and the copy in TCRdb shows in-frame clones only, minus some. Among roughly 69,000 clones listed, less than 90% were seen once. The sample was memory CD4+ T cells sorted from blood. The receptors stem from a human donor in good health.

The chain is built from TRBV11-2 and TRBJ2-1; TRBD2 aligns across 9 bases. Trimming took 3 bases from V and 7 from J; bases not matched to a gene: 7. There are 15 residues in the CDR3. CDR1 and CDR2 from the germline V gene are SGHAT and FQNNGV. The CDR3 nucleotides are TGTGCCAGCAGCTTGTTGGCTAGCGGGGTGAATGAGCAGTTCTTC. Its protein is CASSLLASGVNEQFF.

CDR3 sequence (DNA): TGCAGCGTTGATAAGGAATCCGGGACAGGGGGCATGGGAGCTTTCTTT. As protein: CSVDKESGTGGMGAFF. The chain has TRBV29-1 and TRBJ1-1, with TRBD1 matching 12 bases. The V gene end was trimmed by 3 bases and the J gene end by 10 bases; junction bases not matched to a gene: 15. The CDR3 has 16 amino acids. In germline, CDR1 is SQVTM, CDR2 ANQGSEA.

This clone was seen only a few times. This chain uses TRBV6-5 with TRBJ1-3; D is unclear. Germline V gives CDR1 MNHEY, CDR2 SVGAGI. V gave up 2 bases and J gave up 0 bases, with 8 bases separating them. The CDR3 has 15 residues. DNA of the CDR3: TGTGCCAGCAGTTACAGTCTAGGCTCTGGAAACACCATATATTTT. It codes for CASSYSLGSGNTIYF.

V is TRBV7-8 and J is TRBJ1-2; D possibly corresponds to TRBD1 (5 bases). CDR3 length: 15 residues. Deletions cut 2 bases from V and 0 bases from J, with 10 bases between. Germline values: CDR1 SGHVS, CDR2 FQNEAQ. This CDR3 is CASSLRDGSNYGYTF. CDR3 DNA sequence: TGTGCCAGCAGCTTACGGGACGGCTCTAACTATGGCTACACCTTC.

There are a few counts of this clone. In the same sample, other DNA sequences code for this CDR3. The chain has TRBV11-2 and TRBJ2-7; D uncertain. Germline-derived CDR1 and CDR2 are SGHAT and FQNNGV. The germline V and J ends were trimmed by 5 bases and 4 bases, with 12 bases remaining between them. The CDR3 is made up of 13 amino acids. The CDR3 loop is CASSPPADYEQYF. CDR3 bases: TGTGCCAGCAGCCCCCCGGCAGATTACGAGCAGTACTTC.

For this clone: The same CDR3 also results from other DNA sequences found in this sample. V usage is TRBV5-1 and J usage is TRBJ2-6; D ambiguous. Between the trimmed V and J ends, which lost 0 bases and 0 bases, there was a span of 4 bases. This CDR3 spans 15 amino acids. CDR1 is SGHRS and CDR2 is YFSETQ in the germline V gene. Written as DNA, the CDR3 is TGCGCCAGCAGCTTGGGAGGCTCTGGGGCCAACGTCCTGACTTTC. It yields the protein CASSLGGSGANVLTF.

CDR3 protein: CAWSRIRQTNTEAFF. The CDR3 region has the DNA TGTGCCTGGAGTAGGATACGACAAACGAACACTGAAGCTTTCTTT. This rearrangement joins TRBV30 to TRBJ1-1; D is undetermined. Trimming took off 2 bases at V and 1 base at J, with 14 bases between the two ends. CDR1 is GTSNPN and CDR2 is SVGIG in the germline V gene (reference sequence). The CDR3 covers 15 residues.

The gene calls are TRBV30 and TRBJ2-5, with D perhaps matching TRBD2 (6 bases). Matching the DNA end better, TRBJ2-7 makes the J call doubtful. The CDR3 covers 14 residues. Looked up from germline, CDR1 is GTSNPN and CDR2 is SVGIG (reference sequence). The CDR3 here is CAWGDLQNPYEQYF. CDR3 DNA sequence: TGTGCCTGGGGGGACTTACAAAATCCCTACGAGCAGTACTTC.

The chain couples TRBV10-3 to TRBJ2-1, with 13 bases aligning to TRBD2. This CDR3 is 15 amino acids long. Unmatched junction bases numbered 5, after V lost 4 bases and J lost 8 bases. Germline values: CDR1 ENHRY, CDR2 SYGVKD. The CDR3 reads CAISGTSGGVDEQFF. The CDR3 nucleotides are TGTGCCATCAGTGGGACTAGCGGGGGTGTCGATGAGCAGTTCTTC.

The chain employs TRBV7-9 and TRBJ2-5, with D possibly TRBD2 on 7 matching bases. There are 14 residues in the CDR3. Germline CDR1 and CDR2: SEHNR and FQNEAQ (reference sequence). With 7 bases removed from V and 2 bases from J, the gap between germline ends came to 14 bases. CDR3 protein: CASIRGAEQETQYF. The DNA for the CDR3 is TGTGCCAGCATCCGGGGGGCCGAACAAGAGACCCAGTACTTC.

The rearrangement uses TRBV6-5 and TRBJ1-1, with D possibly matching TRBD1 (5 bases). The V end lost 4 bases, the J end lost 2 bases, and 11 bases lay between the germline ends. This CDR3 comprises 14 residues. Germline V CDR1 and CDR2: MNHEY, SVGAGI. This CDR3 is CASSLGPINTEAFF. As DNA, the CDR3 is TGTGCCAGCAGTTTGGGACCGATAAACACTGAAGCTTTCTTT.

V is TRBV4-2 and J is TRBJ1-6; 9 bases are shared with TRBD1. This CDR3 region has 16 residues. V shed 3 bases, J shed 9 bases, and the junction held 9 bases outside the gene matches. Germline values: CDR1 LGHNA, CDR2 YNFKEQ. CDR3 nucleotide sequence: TGTGCCAGCAGCCAGGGACAGGGATTCACGAGTTCACCCCTCCACTTT. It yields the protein CASSQGQGFTSSPLHF.

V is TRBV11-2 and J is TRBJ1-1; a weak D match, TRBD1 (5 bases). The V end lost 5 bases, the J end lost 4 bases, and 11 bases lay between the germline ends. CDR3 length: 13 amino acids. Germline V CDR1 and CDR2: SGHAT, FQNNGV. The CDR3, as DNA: TGTGCCAGCAGCCCCGGGCAGGGCACTGAAGCTTTCTTT. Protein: CASSPGQGTEAFF.